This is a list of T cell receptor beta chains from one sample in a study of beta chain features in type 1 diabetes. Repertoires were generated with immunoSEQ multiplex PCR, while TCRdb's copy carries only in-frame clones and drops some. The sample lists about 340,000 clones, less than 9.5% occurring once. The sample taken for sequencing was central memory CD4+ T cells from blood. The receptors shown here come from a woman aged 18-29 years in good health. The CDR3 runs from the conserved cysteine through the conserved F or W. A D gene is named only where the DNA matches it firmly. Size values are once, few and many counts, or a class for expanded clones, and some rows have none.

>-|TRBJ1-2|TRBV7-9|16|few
TGTGCCAGCAACACAGGGCCTACCCCTACTAACTATGGCTACACCTTC
CASNTGPTPTNYGYTF
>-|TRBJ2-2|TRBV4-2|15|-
TGTGCCAGCAGCACTTCGGACAGGAACACCGGGGAGCTGTTTTTT
CASSTSDRNTGELFF
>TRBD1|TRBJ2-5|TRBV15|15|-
TGTGCCACCAGCACCCGACAGGGGGCACAAGAGACCCAGTACTTC
CATSTRQGAQETQYF
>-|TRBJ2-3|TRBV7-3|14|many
TGTGCCAGCAGCTTAGCGCCTAGCACAGATACGCAGTATTTT
CASSLAPSTDTQYF
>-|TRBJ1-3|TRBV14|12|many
TGTGCCAGCAGCTACTCTGGAAACACCATATATTTT
CASSYSGNTIYF
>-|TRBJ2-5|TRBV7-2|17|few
TGTGCCAGCAGCCGCTCCGGCTCGGACAGACTTGTGGAGACCCAGTACTTC
CASSRSGSDRLVETQYF
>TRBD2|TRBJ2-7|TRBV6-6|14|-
TGTGCCAGCAAACTAGCGGAAGGGAGCTACGAGCAGTACTTC
CASKLAEGSYEQYF
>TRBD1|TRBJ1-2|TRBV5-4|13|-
TGTGCCAGCAGCTCGACAGGGGTCTATGGCTACACCTTC
CASSSTGVYGYTF
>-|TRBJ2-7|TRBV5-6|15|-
TGTGCCAGCAGCTCCCGGAGGGTTGGGACCTACGAGCAGTACTTC
CASSSRRVGTYEQYF
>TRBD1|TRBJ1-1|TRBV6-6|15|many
TGTGCCTCCCAGTCGGGGACAGGGTTCAACACTGAAGCTTTCTTT
CASQSGTGFNTEAFF
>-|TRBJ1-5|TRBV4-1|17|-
TGCGCCAGCAGCCAATACTCCGGACAGCCTGTAAATCAGCCCCAGCATTTT
CASSQYSGQPVNQPQHF
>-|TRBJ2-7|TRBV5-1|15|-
TGCGCCAGCAGCTTGCTGGGCGGGCGGCTATACGAGCAGTACTTC
CASSLLGGRLYEQYF
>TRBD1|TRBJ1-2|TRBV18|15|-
TGTGCCAGCTCACTCGGACAGGGAGAGGTCTATGGCTACACCTTC
CASSLGQGEVYGYTF
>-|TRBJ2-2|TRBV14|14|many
TGTGCCAGCAGCGTACAGGGAAACACCGGGGAGCTGTTTTTT
CASSVQGNTGELFF
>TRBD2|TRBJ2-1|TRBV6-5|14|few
TGTGCCAGCAGTTACTCTCTAGCGGACAATGAGCAGTTCTTC
CASSYSLADNEQFF
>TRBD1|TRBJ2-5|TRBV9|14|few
TGTGCCAGCAGTCGGACAGGGGTCCAAGAGACCCAGTACTTC
CASSRTGVQETQYF
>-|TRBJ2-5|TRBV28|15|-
TGTGCCAGCAGTTACCCCGGGGCTCGCGAGGAGACCCAGTACTTC
CASSYPGAREETQYF
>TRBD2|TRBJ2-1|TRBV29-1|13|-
TGCAGCGTTGGGGCGGGAGGGTACAATGAGCAGTTCTTC
CSVGAGGYNEQFF
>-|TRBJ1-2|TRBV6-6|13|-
TGTGCCAGCAGTCGGGCCGGGAACTATGGCTACACCTTC
CASSRAGNYGYTF
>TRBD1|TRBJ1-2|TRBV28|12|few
TGTGCCAGCAGACGACAGGGAGGTGGCTACACCTTC
CASRRQGGGYTF
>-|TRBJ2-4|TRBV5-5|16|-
TGTGCCAGCAGCTTTCGCCCCGCACTAGCCAAAAACATTCAGTACTTC
CASSFRPALAKNIQYF
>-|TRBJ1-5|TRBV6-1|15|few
TGTGCCAGCAGTGAACGCGGGGGAGATGGTCAGCCCCAGCATTTT
CASSERGGDGQPQHF
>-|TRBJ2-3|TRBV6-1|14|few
TGTGCCAGCACCGCCCCGGCGGTTGGAGATACGCAGTATTTT
CASTAPAVGDTQYF
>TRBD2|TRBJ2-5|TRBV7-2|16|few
TGTGCCAGCAGCGCGGGACTAGCGGGAGGTTGGGAGACCCAGTACTTC
CASSAGLAGGWETQYF
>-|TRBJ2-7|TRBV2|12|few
TGTGCCAGCAGAGCGGACTCCTACGAGCAGTACTTC
CASRADSYEQYF
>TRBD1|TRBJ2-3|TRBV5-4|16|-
TGTGCCAGCAGCCATGCGACAGGGGGCAGTTCAGATACGCAGTATTTT
CASSHATGGSSDTQYF
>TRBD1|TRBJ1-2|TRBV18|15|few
TGTGCCAGCTCACAGATGGACAGGGACTCGTTAGGCTACACCTTC
CASSQMDRDSLGYTF
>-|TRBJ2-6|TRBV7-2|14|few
TGTGCCAGCAGCTTAGTACACAGTACCAACGTCCTGACTTTC
CASSLVHSTNVLTF
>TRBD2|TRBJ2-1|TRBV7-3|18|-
TGTGCCAGCAGCTTAACGCCGGGACTACCGTACTCCTACAATGAGCAGTTCTTC
CASSLTPGLPYSYNEQFF
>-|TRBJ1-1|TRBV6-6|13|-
TGTGCCAGCAGTGATACAGGGTACACTGAAGCTTTCTTT
CASSDTGYTEAFF
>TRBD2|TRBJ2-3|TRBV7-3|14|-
TGTGCCAGCAGCTTAGGCGGGAGTATAGATACGCAGTATTTT
CASSLGGSIDTQYF
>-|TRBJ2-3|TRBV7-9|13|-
TGTGCCAGCAGCAGAGAGACCCCCGGTACGCAGTATTTT
CASSRETPGTQYF
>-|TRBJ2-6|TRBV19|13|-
TGTGCCAGTAGTAAGGCTGGGGCCAACGTCCTGACTTTC
CASSKAGANVLTF
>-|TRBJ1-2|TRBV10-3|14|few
TGTGCCATCAGTGAGTCTGCAGGGCGTCTTGGCTACACCTTC
CAISESAGRLGYTF
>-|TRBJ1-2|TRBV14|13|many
TGTGCCAGCAGACATAGCGGGGCCTATGGCTACACCTTC
CASRHSGAYGYTF
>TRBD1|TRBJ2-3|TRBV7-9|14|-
TGTGCCAGCAGCCTCACGACAGGGCCAGATACGCAGTATTTT
CASSLTTGPDTQYF
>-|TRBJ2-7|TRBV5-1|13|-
TGCGCCAGCAGGTATAAAGGGGGCTACGAGCAGTACTTC
CASRYKGGYEQYF
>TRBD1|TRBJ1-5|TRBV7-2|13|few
TGTGCCAGCACCCCGACAGGGGGCCAGCCCCAGCATTTT
CASTPTGGQPQHF
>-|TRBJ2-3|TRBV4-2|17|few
TGTGCCAGCAGCCAAGACGCGACTAGGGGGATCACAGATACGCAGTATTTT
CASSQDATRGITDTQYF
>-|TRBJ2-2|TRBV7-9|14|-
TGTGCCAGCGGCCCTCGGAAAAACACCGGGGAGCTGTTTTTT
CASGPRKNTGELFF
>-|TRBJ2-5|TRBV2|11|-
TGTGCCAGCAGTGAACTCGCGACCCAGTACTTC
CASSELATQYF
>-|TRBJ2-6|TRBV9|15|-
TGTGCCAGCAGCGGCCCCAGCTCTGGGGCCAACGTCCTGACTTTC
CASSGPSSGANVLTF
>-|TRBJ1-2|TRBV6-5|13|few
TGTGCCAGCAGACAGACAGCTAACTATGGCTACACCTTC
CASRQTANYGYTF
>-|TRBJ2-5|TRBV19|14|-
TGTGCCAGTACCCCCCGCGATGGTCAAGAGACCCAGTACTTC
CASTPRDGQETQYF
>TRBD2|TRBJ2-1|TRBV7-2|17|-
TGTGCCAGCAGCTTAGGTTCCAGGACTAGCGGTTACAATGAGCAGTTCTTC
CASSLGSRTSGYNEQFF
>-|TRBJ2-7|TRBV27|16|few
TGTGCCAGCAGTTTATCGAGGCAGCGGCCATCCTACGAGCAGTACTTC
CASSLSRQRPSYEQYF
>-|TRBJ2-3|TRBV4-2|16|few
TGTGCCAGCAGCCGGGCTTTGGGGGCCATGGCAGATACGCAGTATTTT
CASSRALGAMADTQYF
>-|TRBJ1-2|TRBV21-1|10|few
TGTGCCGGGACAGGGCCGGGCTACACCTTC
CAGTGPGYTF
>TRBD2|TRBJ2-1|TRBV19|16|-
TGTGCCAGTAGTACCCTGTTCGCGGGAGGGCCGAAGGAGCAGTTCTTC
CASSTLFAGGPKEQFF
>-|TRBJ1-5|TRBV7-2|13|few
TGTGCCAGCAGCAATACAGCTGATCAGCCCCAGCATTTT
CASSNTADQPQHF
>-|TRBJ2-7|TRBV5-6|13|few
TGTGCCAGCAGCTCTGGTGCCACCTACGAGCAGTACTTC
CASSSGATYEQYF
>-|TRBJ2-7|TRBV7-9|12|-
TGTGCCAGCAGCTTAAAAAACTACGAGCAGTACTTC
CASSLKNYEQYF
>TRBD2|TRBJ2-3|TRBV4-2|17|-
TGTGCCAGCAGCCACAGGGCGGGAGTGGGGGGCACAGATACGCAGTATTTT
CASSHRAGVGGTDTQYF
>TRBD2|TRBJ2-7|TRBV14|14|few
TGTGCCAGCAGCCGCGGCGGGAGTCTCTACGAGCAGTACTTC
CASSRGGSLYEQYF
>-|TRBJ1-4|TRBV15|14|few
TGTGCCACCAGCAAAGGGGGATATAATGAAAAACTGTTTTTT
CATSKGGYNEKLFF
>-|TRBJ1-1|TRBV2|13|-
TGTGCCAGCAGTAAGGACAGGAACACTGAAGCTTTCTTT
CASSKDRNTEAFF
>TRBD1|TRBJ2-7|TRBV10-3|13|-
TGTGCCATCAGGGGGACAGGGAGTGGCGAGCAGTACTTC
CAIRGTGSGEQYF